This T cell receptor beta chain was sequenced during a study of PD-1 blockade in classical Hodgkin lymphoma. Across the study: Nivolumab dosing for patients was 3 mg/kg, administered intravenously every 2 weeks. General observations from the study: When set against healthy donors, newly diagnosed patients were reported to show lower baseline TCR diversity. Prior to therapy, complete responders displayed diversity much like that of newly diagnosed patients.

The CDR3 sequence is 16 residues long. Trimming at V came to 4 bases and at J to 7 bases, leaving 9 bases not matched to a gene. CDR1 is SGHRS and CDR2 is YFSETQ in the germline V gene. Produced via immunoSEQ multiplex PCR; TCRdb's table is partial and in-frame only. The data contain roughly 8,300 clones, 75% to 80% of them singletons. Every single patient, without exception, relapsed after autologous stem cell transplantation, and brentuximab vedotin exposure varied. Negative magnetic selection isolated CD4+ T cells from thawed PBMCs. Complete response, partial response or progressive disease was each patient's best response. Comments on this clone: Its matching antigen is unknown.

The sample here was CD4+ T cells from blood, taken at baseline. The V and J genes are TRBV5-1 and TRBJ2-1, with 12 bases lining up with TRBD2. This receptor was obtained from a human donor with classical Hodgkin lymphoma. CDR3 protein: CASSRPSSGGGNEQFF. The CDR3 DNA follows: TGCGCCAGCAGCCGACCCTCTAGCGGGGGGGGAAATGAGCAGTTCTTC.